This TCR beta chain was documented in a study of cytomegalovirus exposure and HLA in healthy donors. Germline values: CDR1 SGDLS, CDR2 YYNGEE. The CDR3 is 14 amino acids. J was trimmed by 8 bases and V by 3 bases; bases with no gene match: 8. The PCR was carried out with 60 Vbeta primers and 13 Jbeta primers. The method was immunoSEQ multiplex PCR; TCRdb's version includes in-frame clones alone and lacks a portion of them. Here the sample spans 130,000 or so clones, 8.5% to 10% being singletons. This TCR was recovered from a man aged 40-50 years in good health and CMV-seronegative. The sequencing input was PBMCs. The chain combines TRBV9 with TRBJ2-1, with 7 bases lining up with TRBD2. The CDR3 bases are TGTGCCAGCAGCGCCAAGACTAGCCCCGATGAGCAGTTCTTC. Protein: CASSAKTSPDEQFF.